This T cell receptor (beta chain) was profiled in a study of cytomegalovirus exposure and HLA in healthy donors. Regarding the study as a whole: In a later analysis, donors in an Asian-associated ancestry cluster reportedly had fewer N-insertions in productive TCRs than the cohort mean.

Germline V gene lookup returns CDR1 LNHDA and CDR2 SQIVND (reference sequence). The CDR3 has 14 residues. Trimming cost V 7 bases and J 6 bases; bases outside gene matches: 8. Worth noting for this clone: Antigen: not known.

PCR amplification relied on 60 Vbeta primers (plus 13 Jbeta primers). TCRdb keeps only in-frame clones here, not all; method: immunoSEQ multiplex PCR. The repertoire holds about 130,000 clones, with approximately 83% as singletons. The sequenced sample was PBMCs. The sequence was collected from a girl aged 2 to 10 in good health and CMV-seronegative. The J gene is TRBJ2-7, the V gene TRBV19; 11 positions match TRBD1. CDR3 in amino acids: CASNGQGASSEQYF. Written as DNA, the CDR3 is TGTGCCAGTAATGGACAGGGGGCGTCCAGCGAGCAGTACTTC.